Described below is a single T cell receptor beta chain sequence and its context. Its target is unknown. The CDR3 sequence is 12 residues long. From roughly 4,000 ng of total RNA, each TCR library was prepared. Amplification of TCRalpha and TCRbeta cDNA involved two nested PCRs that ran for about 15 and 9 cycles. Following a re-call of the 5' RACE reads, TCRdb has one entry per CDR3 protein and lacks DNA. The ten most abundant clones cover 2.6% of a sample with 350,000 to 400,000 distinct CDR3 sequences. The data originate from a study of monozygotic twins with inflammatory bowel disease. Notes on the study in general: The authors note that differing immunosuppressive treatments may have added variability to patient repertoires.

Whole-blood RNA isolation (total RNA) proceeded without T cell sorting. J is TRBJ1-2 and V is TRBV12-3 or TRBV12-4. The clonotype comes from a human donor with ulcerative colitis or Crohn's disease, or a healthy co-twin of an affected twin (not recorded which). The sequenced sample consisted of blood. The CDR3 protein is CASSLAEYGYTF.